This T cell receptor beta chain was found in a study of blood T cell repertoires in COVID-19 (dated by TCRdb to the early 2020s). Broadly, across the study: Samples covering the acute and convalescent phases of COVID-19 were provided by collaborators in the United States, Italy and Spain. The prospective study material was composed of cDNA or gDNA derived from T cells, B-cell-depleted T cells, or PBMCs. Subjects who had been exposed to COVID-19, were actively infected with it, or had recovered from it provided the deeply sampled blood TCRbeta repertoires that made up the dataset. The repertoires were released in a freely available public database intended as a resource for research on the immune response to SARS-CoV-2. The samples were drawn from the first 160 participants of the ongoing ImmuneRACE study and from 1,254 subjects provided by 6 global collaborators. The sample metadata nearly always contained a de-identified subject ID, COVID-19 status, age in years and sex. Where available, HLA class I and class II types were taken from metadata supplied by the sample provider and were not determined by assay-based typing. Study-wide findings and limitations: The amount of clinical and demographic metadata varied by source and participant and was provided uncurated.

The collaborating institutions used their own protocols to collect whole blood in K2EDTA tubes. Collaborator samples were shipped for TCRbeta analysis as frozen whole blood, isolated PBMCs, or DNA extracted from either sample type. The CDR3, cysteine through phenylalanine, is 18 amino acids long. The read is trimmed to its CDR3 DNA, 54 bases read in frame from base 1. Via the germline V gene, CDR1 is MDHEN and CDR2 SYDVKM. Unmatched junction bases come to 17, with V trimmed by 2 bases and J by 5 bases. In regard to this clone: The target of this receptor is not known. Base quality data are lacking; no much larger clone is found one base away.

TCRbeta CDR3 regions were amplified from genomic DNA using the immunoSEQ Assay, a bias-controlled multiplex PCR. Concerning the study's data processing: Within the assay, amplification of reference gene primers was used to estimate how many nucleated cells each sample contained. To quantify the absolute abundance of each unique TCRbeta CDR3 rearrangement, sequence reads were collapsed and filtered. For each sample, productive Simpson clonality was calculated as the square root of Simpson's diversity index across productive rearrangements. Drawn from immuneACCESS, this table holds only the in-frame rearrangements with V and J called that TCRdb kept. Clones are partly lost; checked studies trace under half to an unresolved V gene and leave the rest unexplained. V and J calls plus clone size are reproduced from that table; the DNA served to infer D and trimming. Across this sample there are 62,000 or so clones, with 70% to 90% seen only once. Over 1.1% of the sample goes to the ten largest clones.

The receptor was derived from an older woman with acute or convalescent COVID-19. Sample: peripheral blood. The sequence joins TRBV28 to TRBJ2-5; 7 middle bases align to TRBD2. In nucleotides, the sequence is TGTGCCAGCAGTTTAGGGCGGTCGGGGGGAGGGCCGTGGGAGACCCAGTACTTC. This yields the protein CASSLGRSGGGPWETQYF.